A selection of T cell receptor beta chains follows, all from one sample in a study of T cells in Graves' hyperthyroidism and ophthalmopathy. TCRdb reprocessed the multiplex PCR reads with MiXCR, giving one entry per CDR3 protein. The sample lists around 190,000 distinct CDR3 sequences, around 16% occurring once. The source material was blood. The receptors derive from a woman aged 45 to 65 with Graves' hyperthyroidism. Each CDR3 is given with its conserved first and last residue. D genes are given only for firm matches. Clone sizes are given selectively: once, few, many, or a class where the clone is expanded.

CASSPSGTRRANEQFF	TGTGCCAGCAGTCCGAGTGGGACTAGAAGGGCCAATGAGCAGTTCTTC	TRBV28	16	.	TRBD2	TRBJ2-1
CASSPDRTTYEQYF	TGTGCCAGCAGCCCGGACAGGACTACCTACGAGCAGTACTTC	TRBV25-1	14	few	.	TRBJ2-7
CASSLGTSGIGGETQYF	TGTGCCAGCAGCTTAGGGACTAGCGGTATCGGTGGGGAGACCCAGTACTTC	TRBV7-9	17	many	TRBD2	TRBJ2-5
CASSSPRDRGHGTEAFF	TGTGCCAGCAGTTCTCCCCGGGACAGGGGGCATGGCACTGAAGCTTTCTTT	TRBV28	17	many	TRBD1	TRBJ1-1
CASSAGPRNSPLHF	TGTGCCAGCAGCGCCGGGCCCCGGAATTCACCCCTCCACTTT	TRBV9	14	.	.	TRBJ1-6
CASSRRNEQFF	TGTGCCAGCAGTCGGAGGAATGAGCAGTTCTTC	TRBV6-1	11	many	.	TRBJ2-1
CASSGGTGSTDTQYF	TGTGCCAGCAGTGGAGGGACAGGTAGCACAGATACGCAGTATTTT	TRBV2	15	many	TRBD1	TRBJ2-3
CSASSQQPWGLNTEAFF	TGCAGTGCTAGTTCTCAACAGCCCTGGGGCTTGAACACTGAAGCTTTCTTT	TRBV20-1	17	many	.	TRBJ1-1
CSARPLNEKLFF	TGCAGTGCTAGACCTCTTAATGAAAAACTGTTTTTT	TRBV20-1	12	.	.	TRBJ1-4
CASSVRGPSQPQHF	TGTGCCAGCAGTGTGCGCGGACCGTCCCAGCCCCAGCATTTT	TRBV27	14	many	.	TRBJ1-5
CSAGDRKGGNEQFF	TGCAGTGCTGGAGACAGGAAAGGGGGCAATGAGCAGTTCTTC	TRBV20-1	14	many	.	TRBJ2-1
CSAPPLAAGTDTQYF	TGCAGTGCTCCCCCCCTAGCGGCCGGCACAGATACGCAGTATTTT	TRBV20-1	15	many	TRBD2	TRBJ2-3
CASSDSDGETQYF	TGTGCCAGCAGTGATTCTGACGGGGAGACCCAGTACTTC	TRBV25-1	13	.	.	TRBJ2-5
CASSRPTGAVGEQFF	TGTGCCAGCAGCCGGCCGACGGGGGCGGTAGGTGAGCAGTTCTTC	TRBV27	15	many	.	TRBJ2-1
CSAAGTGGTGANVLTF	TGCAGTGCCGCCGGGACAGGGGGCACTGGGGCCAACGTCCTGACTTTC	TRBV20-1	16	few	TRBD1	TRBJ2-6
CASSPGLFAQYF	TGTGCCAGCAGCCCTGGACTGTTTGCGCAGTATTTT	TRBV3-1	12	many	.	TRBJ2-3
CASSSRDRGLDTQYF	TGTGCCAGCAGTTCCCGGGACAGGGGGCTTGATACGCAGTATTTT	TRBV28	15	.	TRBD1	TRBJ2-3
CASSPITGFEKLFF	TGTGCCAGCAGCCCCATCACAGGGTTTGAAAAACTGTTTTTT	TRBV12-3/TRBV12-4	14	many	.	TRBJ1-4
CSAIAGTSLETQYF	TGCAGTGCAATTGCCGGGACTAGCCTAGAGACCCAGTACTTC	TRBV20-1	14	many	TRBD2	TRBJ2-5
CASTGTDFTEAFF	TGTGCCAGCACCGGGACAGATTTCACTGAAGCTTTCTTT	TRBV6-1	13	many	TRBD1	TRBJ1-1
CASSYESRGFGETQYF	TGTGCCAGCAGTTACGAGTCCCGGGGCTTCGGGGAGACCCAGTACTTC	TRBV6-5	16	many	.	TRBJ2-5
CASSLEQGARQETQYF	TGTGCCAGCAGCTTAGAGCAGGGGGCGAGACAAGAGACCCAGTACTTC	TRBV7-2	16	.	TRBD1	TRBJ2-5
CASSQVRNNEQFF	TGTGCCAGCAGCCAAGTCCGAAACAATGAGCAGTTCTTC	TRBV3-1	13	many	.	TRBJ2-1
CASRPGGWNRAATDTQYF	TGTGCCAGCAGACCCGGCGGGTGGAACCGGGCTGCCACAGATACGCAGTATTTT	TRBV7-2	18	.	.	TRBJ2-3
CASSRSIQETQYF	TGTGCCAGTAGTCGGTCTATACAAGAGACCCAGTACTTC	TRBV19	13	.	.	TRBJ2-5
CASSFELAGGGEQFF	TGTGCCAGCAGCTTCGAACTAGCGGGCGGAGGTGAGCAGTTCTTC	TRBV11-2	15	many	TRBD2	TRBJ2-1
CASSRGDSYNEQFF	TGTGCCAGCAGTCGGGGGGACTCCTACAATGAGCAGTTCTTC	TRBV27	14	once	TRBD2	TRBJ2-1
CASSLSLEVEAFF	TGTGCCAGCAGCTTAAGTCTCGAAGTTGAAGCTTTCTTT	TRBV11-2	13	many	.	TRBJ1-1
CASSRTSSVTDTQYF	TGTGCCAGCAGCCGGACTAGTTCGGTCACAGATACGCAGTATTTT	TRBV7-3	15	few	TRBD2	TRBJ2-3
CASSSLTGLNTEAFF	TGTGCCAGCAGCTCTCTGACAGGCTTGAACACTGAAGCTTTCTTT	TRBV5-5	15	few	.	TRBJ1-1
CASSLGTYDEQYF	TGTGCCAGCAGCTTAGGGACGTACGACGAGCAGTACTTC	TRBV11-2	13	many	.	TRBJ2-7
CASSQNPARDGNQPQHF	TGTGCCAGCAGCCAAAACCCTGCCAGGGATGGCAATCAGCCCCAGCATTTT	TRBV4-2	17	many	.	TRBJ1-5
CASSQRNRETQYF	TGTGCCAGCAGCCAGCGGAACCGAGAGACCCAGTACTTC	TRBV14	13	.	.	TRBJ2-5
CASKVPTPESHNEQFF	TGTGCCAGTAAAGTCCCTACACCAGAATCCCACAATGAGCAGTTCTTC	TRBV19	16	many	.	TRBJ2-1
CASSLTTVTGELFF	TGCGCCAGCAGCCTGACTACGGTCACCGGGGAGCTGTTTTTT	TRBV5-1	14	many	.	TRBJ2-2
CASSMGPAYEQYF	TGTGCCAGTAGTATGGGGCCGGCCTACGAGCAGTACTTC	TRBV19	13	.	.	TRBJ2-7
CASSLGLAGIQPQHF	TGTGCCAGCAGTTTAGGTTTGGCAGGGATTCAGCCCCAGCATTTT	TRBV12-3/TRBV12-4	15	many	.	TRBJ1-5